This TCR beta chain stems from a study of blood T cell repertoires in COVID-19. Trimming cost V 4 bases and J 2 bases, with 11 bases left between them. The V gene's germline CDR1 is LGHDT and CDR2 YNNKEL (reference sequence). This CDR3 has 15 amino acids. Generated by immunoSEQ multiplex PCR, the TCRdb table keeps only in-frame clones and is missing some. The table has approximately 92,000 clones, roughly 82% seen once. Sequencing was done on a sample of peripheral blood. The J gene is TRBJ1-4, the V gene TRBV3-1 (or the pseudogene TRBV3-2); TRBD1 might be the D (5 bases). This clonotype was obtained from a man aged 80 or over with acute or convalescent COVID-19. The CDR3: CASSLRQGTNEKLFF. For the CDR3, the DNA is TGTGCCAGCAGCCTCAGGCAGGGTACTAATGAAAAACTGTTTTTT.